These 17 T cell receptor beta chains were sequenced from one sample in a study of Tregs in tolerant kidney transplant recipients. The method was immunoSEQ multiplex PCR; TCRdb's version includes in-frame clones alone and lacks a portion of them. The sample shows roughly 80,000 clones, approximately 90% of them seen only once. Sample: Tregs from blood, taken before the transplant. These receptors came from a human donor who received a combined kidney and bone marrow transplant.

The chain combines TRBV2 with TRBJ2-7; tentatively, D is TRBD2 (6 bases). Germline CDR1 SNHLY, CDR2 FYNNEI. Trimming took 5 bases from V and 3 from J, leaving 20 bases between them. This CDR3 region has 16 residues. The CDR3 nucleotides are TGTGCCAGCAGTCTAGAGGGGAGCGGGCGCGGCTACGAGCAGTACTTC. It codes for CASSLEGSGRGYEQYF.

The chain is built from TRBV13 and TRBJ2-3; D not resolved. The CDR3 has 13 residues. CDR1 PRHDT and CDR2 FYEKMQ come from the germline V gene (reference sequence). The V and J ends lost 4 bases and 0 bases respectively, with 5 bases between them. The CDR3 sequence: CASSWASTDTQYF. The CDR3 DNA reads TGTGCCAGCAGCTGGGCTAGCACAGATACGCAGTATTTT.

The chain uses TRBV30 and TRBJ2-7; TRBD2 agrees at 8 bases. The CDR3 contains 14 residues. Per germline, CDR1 GTSNPN and CDR2 SVGIG (reference sequence). With V trimmed by 1 base and J by 7 bases, 9 bases remained unmatched. The CDR3 coding sequence is TGTGCCTGGAGTGCCCGCGTGGGACTAGGGGAGCAGTACTTC. Translated: CAWSARVGLGEQYF.

The genes are TRBV28 and TRBJ1-2; no definite D call. CDR3 length: 12 amino acids. The V gene lost 7 bases and the J gene lost 7 bases, with 13 bases spanning the gap. The germline gives CDR1 MDHEN, CDR2 SYDVKM. The chain's CDR3 is CASMGTRLGYTF. The CDR3 DNA sequence: TGTGCCAGCATGGGTACCAGACTTGGCTACACCTTC.

This rearrangement joins TRBV10-3 to TRBJ2-6; no firm D call. Looked up from germline, CDR1 is ENHRY and CDR2 is SYGVKD. V was trimmed by 5 bases and J by 1 base, leaving 12 bases between them. The CDR3 has 16 residues. The CDR3 DNA sequence: TGTGCCATCAGTCGAGGTGAGGCGTCTGGGGCCAACGTCCTGACTTTC. Translating it yields CAISRGEASGANVLTF.

This chain connects TRBV7-9 to TRBJ1-2; no reliable D call. The CDR3 runs 12 residues. Looked up from germline, CDR1 is SEHNR and CDR2 is FQNEAQ (reference sequence). Deletions cut 8 bases from V and 4 bases from J, with 11 bases between. The DNA for the CDR3 is TGTGCCAGCTCGGACGGCGGCTATGGCTACACCTTC. Protein product: CASSDGGYGYTF.

The chain employs TRBV5-5 and TRBJ1-2, with D hard to call. Trimming cost V 0 bases and J 4 bases, with 7 bases left between them. The CDR3 consists of 13 residues. CDR1 and CDR2 from the germline V gene are SGHKS and YYEKEE (reference sequence). CDR3 region: CASSLESGYGYTF. As DNA, the CDR3 is TGTGCCAGCAGCTTGGAATCCGGCTATGGCTACACCTTC.

This rearrangement joins TRBV28 to TRBJ2-7; no clear D gene. Trimming shortened V by 2 bases and J by 7 bases, and 9 bases separated the two germline ends. Germline V lookup: CDR1 MDHEN, CDR2 SYDVKM. The CDR3 contains 12 residues. CDR3 sequence (DNA): TGTGCCAGCAGTTTAAAACCGTGGGAGCAGTACTTC. Amino acids: CASSLKPWEQYF.

This chain joins TRBV10-3 and TRBJ2-3; the D is unclear. CDR1 is ENHRY and CDR2 is SYGVKD in the germline V gene. CDR3 length: 15 residues. Trimming took 2 bases from V and 0 from J, leaving 9 bases between them. The CDR3 loop reads CAISEGVYSTDTQYF. CDR3 bases: TGTGCCATCAGTGAGGGAGTATATAGCACAGATACGCAGTATTTT.

J is TRBJ2-7 and V is TRBV9; 8 bases are a match to TRBD2. CDR3 length: 15 amino acids. With 3 bases clipped from V and 2 bases from J, the junction kept 7 bases outside the gene matches. Germline V gene lookup returns CDR1 SGDLS and CDR2 YYNGEE. This chain's CDR3 is CASSGDPGGAYEQYF. The DNA for the CDR3 is TGTGCCAGCAGCGGTGACCCCGGGGGGGCCTACGAGCAGTACTTC.

Here the CDR3 DNA reads TGTGCCAGCAGTGGACTAGCGGGAGGAGAGGATACGCAGTATTTT. Its translation: CASSGLAGGEDTQYF. The V and J genes are TRBV27 and TRBJ2-3; TRBD2 aligns across 14 bases. Germline V gene sequence: CDR1 MNHEY, CDR2 SMNVEV (reference sequence). There are 15 residues in the CDR3. Trimming took 5 bases from V and 6 from J; bases not matched to a gene: 4.

This clone was observed a handful of times. The V and J genes are TRBV7-2 and TRBJ2-5, with 9 bases identical to TRBD1. The tail of the sequence fits TRBJ2-7 better, so the J call may be wrong. The CDR3 loop spans 17 amino acids. CDR1 is SGHTA, CDR2 FQGNSA, per germline. The CDR3: CASSLVRLETGGYEQYF. CDR3 DNA: TGTGCCAGCAGCTTAGTACGATTGGAGACAGGGGGTTACGAGCAGTACTTC.

This clone has a handful of counts. The chain combines TRBV29-1 with TRBJ2-1; 15 bases map to TRBD2. Germline loops: CDR1 SQVTM, CDR2 ANQGSEA. V was pared by 4 bases and J by 7 bases, with 8 bases of the junction left unmatched. This CDR3 is 16 amino acids long. The CDR3 protein is CSVGGLAGGWGNEQFF. The CDR3 DNA sequence: TGCAGCGTTGGAGGACTAGCGGGAGGGTGGGGAAATGAGCAGTTCTTC.

V is TRBV2 and J is TRBJ1-5; 10 positions agree with TRBD1. The CDR3 sequence is 15 residues long. J was trimmed by 2 bases and V by 5 bases; bases with no gene match: 3. Germline CDR1 SNHLY, CDR2 FYNNEI. In DNA form, the CDR3 reads TGTGCCAGCAGTCCCGGGACAGGGGGCAATCAGCCCCAGCATTTT. Protein: CASSPGTGGNQPQHF.

The chain employs TRBV4-3 and TRBJ2-3; 9 positions agree with TRBD2. This CDR3 has 18 amino acids. CDR1 and CDR2 (germline): LGHNA, YSLEER. J lost 7 bases, V lost 0 bases, and 14 bases had no gene match. In nucleotides, the CDR3 is TGCGCCAGCAGCCAAGAAAGGCTAGCGGGGAGAGTCGAGTATACGCAGTATTTT. This sequence encodes CASSQERLAGRVEYTQYF.

This clone has only one observation. V and J are TRBV9 and TRBJ2-2; 9 positions match TRBD2. The germline V gene encodes CDR1 SGDLS and CDR2 YYNGEE. J was trimmed by 1 base and V by 0 bases; bases with no gene match: 1. There are 16 residues in the CDR3. DNA of the CDR3: TGTGCCAGCAGCGTAGGACTAGCGGTGAACACCGGGGAGCTGTTTTTT. Amino acids: CASSVGLAVNTGELFF. Complete variable domain (other parts from reference TRBV9 and TRBJ2-2): DSGVTQTPKHLITATGQRVTLRCSPRSGDLSVYWYQQSLDQGLQFLIQYYNGEERAKGNILERFSAQQFPDLHSELNLSSLELGDSALYFCASSVGLAVNTGELFFGEGSRLTVL.

This clone was seen a handful of times. CDR3 coding DNA: TGTGCCAGCAGCTTAGTGGGCAGGGCATTAGATACGCAGTATTTT. This encodes CASSLVGRALDTQYF. The chain couples TRBV7-2 to TRBJ2-3, with a weak D call TRBD1 (5 bases). CDR3 length: 15 residues. Trimming shortened V by 1 base and J by 5 bases, and 13 bases separated the two germline ends. CDR1 is SGHTA, CDR2 FQGNSA, per germline.